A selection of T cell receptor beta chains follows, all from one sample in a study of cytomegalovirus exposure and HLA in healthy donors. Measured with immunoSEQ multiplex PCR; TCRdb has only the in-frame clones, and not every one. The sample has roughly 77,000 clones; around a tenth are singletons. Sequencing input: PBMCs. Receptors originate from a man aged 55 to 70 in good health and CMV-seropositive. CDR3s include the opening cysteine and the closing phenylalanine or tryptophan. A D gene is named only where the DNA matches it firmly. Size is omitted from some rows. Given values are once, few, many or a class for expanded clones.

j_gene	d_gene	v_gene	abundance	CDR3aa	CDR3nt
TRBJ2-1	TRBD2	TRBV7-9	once	CASSPGLAGGLYNEQFF	TGTGCCAGCAGTCCGGGCCTAGCGGGAGGTCTTTACAATGAGCAGTTCTTC
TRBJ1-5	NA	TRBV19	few	CASMEIAGDQPQHF	TGTGCCAGTATGGAGATAGCCGGCGATCAGCCCCAGCATTTT
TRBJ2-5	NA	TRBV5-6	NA	CATQRASLETQYF	TGTGCCACCCAGAGGGCTAGTTTGGAGACCCAGTACTTC
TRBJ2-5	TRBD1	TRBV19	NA	CASSPLRQGQETQYF	TGTGCCAGTAGCCCCCTAAGACAGGGCCAAGAGACCCAGTACTTC
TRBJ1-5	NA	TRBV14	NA	CASSQAAGSNQPQHF	TGTGCCAGCAGCCAAGCTGCGGGGAGCAATCAGCCCCAGCATTTT
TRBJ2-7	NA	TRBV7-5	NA	CARSSYRAPGQYF	TGTGCCAGAAGCTCCTACAGGGCCCCGGGGCAGTACTTC
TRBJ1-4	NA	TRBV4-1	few	CASSQEGAGNEKLFF	TGCGCCAGCAGCCAAGAAGGGGCAGGGAATGAAAAACTGTTTTTT
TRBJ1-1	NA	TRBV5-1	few	CASSPPSRNTEAFF	TGCGCCAGCAGCCCCCCCTCCAGGAACACTGAAGCTTTCTTT
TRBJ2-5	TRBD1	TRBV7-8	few	CASSLAKTGARGVETQYF	TGTGCCAGCAGCTTAGCGAAGACAGGGGCGAGGGGTGTCGAGACCCAGTACTTC
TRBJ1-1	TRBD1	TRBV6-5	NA	CASTPQGMNTEAFF	TGTGCCAGCACCCCACAGGGGATGAACACTGAAGCTTTCTTT
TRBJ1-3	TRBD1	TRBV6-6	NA	CASSPGTAGNTIYF	TGTGCCAGCAGTCCCGGGACAGCTGGAAACACCATATATTTT
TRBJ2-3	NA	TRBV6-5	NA	CASRDSGSDTQYF	TGTGCCAGCAGGGATTCAGGGTCAGATACGCAGTATTTT
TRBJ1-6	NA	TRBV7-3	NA	CASSLQGGSPLHF	TGTGCCAGCAGCTTACAGGGAGGATCACCCCTCCACTTT
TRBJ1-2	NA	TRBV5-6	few	CASIVGGRANYGYTF	TGTGCCAGCATCGTGGGGGGGAGAGCTAACTATGGCTACACCTTC
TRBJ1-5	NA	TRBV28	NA	CASRNTDGFNQPQHF	TGTGCCAGCAGAAACACAGACGGTTTCAATCAGCCCCAGCATTTT
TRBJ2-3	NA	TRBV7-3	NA	CASSLRGLLVSTDTQYF	TGTGCCAGCAGCTTAAGGGGACTCCTCGTCAGCACAGATACGCAGTATTTT